A single sample gave rise to the 26 T cell receptor beta chains below, sequenced in a study of control samples from healthy donors and cancer patients. Assay: immunoSEQ multiplex PCR; the TCRdb copy retains only in-frame clones and omits some. Of 190,000 or so clones in the sample, approximately 92% were seen once. Specimen: blood. Receptors were obtained from a man in his late teens or twenties in good health.

The chain is built from TRBV29-1 and TRBJ1-1; tentative D call: TRBD1 (5 bases). This CDR3 is 14 amino acids long. Germline assignment: CDR1 SQVTM and CDR2 ANQGSEA. The V gene lost 8 bases and the J gene lost 0 bases, with 16 bases spanning the gap. The CDR3 sequence: CSIGTDDMNTEAFF. In DNA form, the CDR3 reads TGCAGCATCGGGACGGATGATATGAACACTGAAGCTTTCTTT. Based on the CDR3 plus reference TRBV29-1 and TRBJ1-1, the full variable domain is SAVISQKPSRDICQRGTSLTIQCQVDSQVTMMFWYRQQPGQSLTLIATANQGSEATYESGFVIDKFPISRPNLTFSTLTVSNMSPEDSSIYLCSIGTDDMNTEAFFGQGTRLTVV.

This chain links TRBV19 with TRBJ2-6, with D possibly matching TRBD1 (5 bases). CDR1 LNHDA and CDR2 SQIVND come from the germline V gene (reference sequence). This CDR3 has 18 amino acids. V was trimmed by 2 bases and J by 0 bases, leaving 14 bases between them. CDR3 coding DNA: TGTGCCAGTAGTATATGGACACAATCTTCCTCTGGGGCCAACGTCCTGACTTTC. Translation gives CASSIWTQSSSGANVLTF.

The chain joins TRBV5-1 to TRBJ2-7; D unresolved. Trimming shortened V by 2 bases and J by 2 bases, and 8 bases separated the two germline ends. The CDR3 covers 13 residues. Germline CDR1 and CDR2: SGHRS and YFSETQ. The CDR3 loop is CASSLVAPYEQYF. The CDR3 region has the DNA TGCGCCAGCAGCTTAGTGGCCCCCTACGAGCAGTACTTC.

Regarding this clone: The same CDR3 is also encoded by other DNA sequences in this sample. V usage is TRBV12-3 or TRBV12-4 and J usage is TRBJ2-3, with D hard to call. V dropped 3 bases and J dropped 1 base, with 2 bases sitting between them. The length of the CDR3 is 12 residues. The CDR3 loop reads CASSFGTDTQYF. Here the CDR3 DNA reads TGTGCCAGCAGTTTTGGCACAGATACGCAGTATTTT.

This clone is a singleton in its sample. Within the sample, other DNA sequences also encode this same CDR3. The chain has TRBV18 and TRBJ2-2; D gene uncertain. The CDR3 has 13 amino acids. Trimming left V 3 bases short and J 1 base short, with 3 bases between. Germline CDR1 KGHSH, CDR2 LQKENI. The CDR3 bases are TGTGCCAGCTCACCCCAGAACACCGGGGAGCTGTTTTTT. It specifies CASSPQNTGELFF.

The chain has TRBV12-3 or TRBV12-4 and TRBJ1-4, with a possible D match to TRBD1 (5 bases). The CDR3 is made up of 13 amino acids. Trimming removed 2 bases at V and 8 bases at J, with 9 bases between. CDR3 bases: TGTGCCAGCAGTTTACAGGGTCGGGAAAAACTGTTTTTT. Its protein is CASSLQGREKLFF.

V gene TRBV4-1 combines with J gene TRBJ2-7; D is uncertain. Germline-derived CDR1 and CDR2 are MGHRA and YSYEKL. V gave up 0 bases and J gave up 2 bases, with 8 bases separating them. CDR3 length equals 14 residues. CDR3 DNA: TGCGCCAGCAGCCAAGATCCGGGCCCCTACGAGCAGTACTTC. This gives the protein CASSQDPGPYEQYF.

The chain carries TRBV10-3 and TRBJ2-1; the match to TRBD2 covers 11 bases. Germline CDR1 ENHRY, CDR2 SYGVKD. The CDR3 sequence is 17 residues long. J was trimmed by 9 bases and V by 2 bases; bases with no gene match: 12. In nucleotides, the CDR3 is TGTGCCATCAGTGAGCGGTTTAGCGGGGGGGCCGAGGGTGAGCAGTTCTTC. Translating gives CAISERFSGGAEGEQFF.

This rearrangement joins TRBV5-4 to TRBJ2-1, with 7 bases aligning to TRBD2. The CDR3 extends over 14 amino acids. The trim removed 4 bases at V and 9 bases at J, leaving 10 bases unmatched. Germline values: CDR1 SGHNT, CDR2 YYREEE (reference sequence). The CDR3 region has the DNA TGTGCCAGCAGCCCTGGGGAGGGGAGTGGTGAGCAGTTCTTC. Translating it yields CASSPGEGSGEQFF.

V is TRBV11-2 and J is TRBJ1-2; 8 bases agree with TRBD1. Unmatched junction bases numbered 4, after V lost 2 bases and J lost 5 bases. CDR1 is SGHAT and CDR2 is FQNNGV in the germline V gene. The CDR3 length is 14 residues. The CDR3 spells CASSLQDRVYGYTF. CDR3 nucleotides: TGTGCCAGCAGCTTACAGGACAGGGTTTATGGCTACACCTTC.

CDR3 sequence (DNA): TGTGCCAGCAGCCCAGGAAACACCATATATTTT. Its protein is CASSPGNTIYF. This chain connects TRBV11-2 to TRBJ1-3; D unclear. The CDR3 loop spans 11 amino acids. Germline V gene sequence: CDR1 SGHAT, CDR2 FQNNGV. V lost 5 bases to trimming and J lost 4 bases, with 3 bases between them.

The chain couples TRBV18 to TRBJ2-1; D might be TRBD1 or TRBD2, each matching 6 bases. The length of the CDR3 is 17 residues. CDR1 KGHSH and CDR2 LQKENI come from the germline V gene. V was pared by 3 bases and J by 4 bases, with 19 bases between. The CDR3 sequence: CASSPTGPGAGYNEQFF. In DNA form, the CDR3 reads TGTGCCAGCTCACCGACTGGCCCGGGGGCTGGTTACAATGAGCAGTTCTTC.

The chain employs TRBV6-5 and TRBJ2-3, with D maybe TRBD1 (5 bases). The germline V gene encodes CDR1 MNHEY and CDR2 SVGAGI. The CDR3 totals 14 residues. V shed 6 bases and J shed 0 bases, with 10 bases lying between them. CDR3 nucleotide sequence: TGTGCCAGCAGCCGGACACCTAGCACAGATACGCAGTATTTT. This gives the protein CASSRTPSTDTQYF.

This clone was seen once. J is TRBJ2-1 and V is TRBV4-2; weak D call: TRBD2 (5 bases). The length of the CDR3 is 13 residues. The V end was cut by 2 bases, the J end by 8 bases, with 10 bases between. Germline values: CDR1 LGHNA, CDR2 YNFKEQ. Here the CDR3 reads CASSQLNSDEQFF. DNA for the CDR3: TGTGCCAGCAGCCAACTTAATAGCGATGAGCAGTTCTTC.

The rearrangement links TRBV2 to TRBJ1-5; D is possibly TRBD1 (5 bases). V shed 3 bases and J shed 6 bases, with 12 bases lying between them. The CDR3 spans 14 residues. Germline lookup yields CDR1 SNHLY and CDR2 FYNNEI. This CDR3 is CASSDRDSGQPQHF. In DNA, the CDR3 is TGTGCCAGCAGTGACAGGGATTCGGGTCAGCCCCAGCATTTT.

The CDR3 DNA sequence: TGTGCCAGCAGTCCCGACCCCTACGAGCAGTACTTC. It is translated as CASSPDPYEQYF. The chain employs TRBV28 and TRBJ2-7; D is ambiguous. Germline values: CDR1 MDHEN, CDR2 SYDVKM. Trimming left V 5 bases short and J 2 bases short, with 7 bases between. CDR3 length equals 12 residues.

The genes are TRBV12-5 and TRBJ2-1, with D possibly being TRBD1 (5 bases). Germline lookup yields CDR1 LGHNT and CDR2 FRNRAP. This CDR3 region has 12 residues. With 6 bases removed from V and 7 bases from J, the gap between germline ends came to 10 bases. As DNA, the CDR3 is TGTGCTAGTGGAGGGGTGGAAAATGAGCAGTTCTTC. Translated: CASGGVENEQFF.

The chain has TRBV9 and TRBJ2-1; TRBD1 agrees at 7 bases. Germline V gene data show CDR1 as SGDLS and CDR2 as YYNGEE. Losses at the gene ends were 0 bases for V and 4 bases for J; bases not matched to a gene: 4. There are 15 residues in the CDR3. The CDR3 sequence: CASSVGDREYNEQFF. Written as DNA, the CDR3 is TGTGCCAGCAGCGTAGGGGACAGAGAATACAATGAGCAGTTCTTC.

The chain employs TRBV12-3 or TRBV12-4 and TRBJ1-2, with D maybe TRBD1 (5 bases). The CDR3 covers 13 residues. Trimming pared 7 bases from V and 5 bases from J, leaving 14 bases between. The DNA of the CDR3 is TGTGCCAGCACCCTCGACAGTGAGTATGGCTACACCTTC. Translation gives CASTLDSEYGYTF.

The V gene is TRBV5-5, the J gene TRBJ1-2; D gene unclear. This CDR3 contains 14 residues. Germline assignment: CDR1 SGHKS and CDR2 YYEKEE (reference sequence). Trimming took off 2 bases at V and 0 bases at J, with 8 bases between the two ends. CDR3: CASSFQAANYGYTF. CDR3 sequence (DNA): TGTGCCAGCAGCTTCCAGGCAGCTAACTATGGCTACACCTTC.

The rearrangement links TRBV7-9 to TRBJ2-1; TRBD2 aligns across 7 bases. V lost 4 bases to trimming and J lost 9 bases; unmatched junction nucleotides: 0. Germline CDR1 and CDR2: SEHNR and FQNEAQ (reference sequence). This CDR3 region has 11 residues. Here the CDR3 reads CASSWTSEQFF. In nucleotides, the CDR3 is TGTGCCAGCAGCTGGACTAGTGAGCAGTTCTTC.

The chain combines TRBV7-9 with TRBJ2-3, with D unclear. The CDR3 spans 13 residues. Per germline, CDR1 SEHNR and CDR2 FQNEAQ (reference sequence). Trimming left V 3 bases short and J 3 bases short, with 7 bases between. This chain's CDR3 is CASSLVGTDTQYF. The CDR3 nucleotides read TGTGCCAGCAGCTTGGTCGGAACAGATACGCAGTATTTT.

V is TRBV12-3 or TRBV12-4 and J is TRBJ1-1; 7 positions agree with TRBD1. V lost 6 bases to trimming and J lost 11 bases; unmatched junction nucleotides: 6. The CDR3 is 11 amino acids. CDR3 sequence (DNA): TGTGCCAGCAGAGACAGGGCGTCGGCTTTCTTT. Translated: CASRDRASAFF.

The V gene is TRBV19, the J gene TRBJ1-4; D is possibly TRBD1 (6 bases). The CDR3 is made up of 13 amino acids. Trimming shortened V by 7 bases and J by 8 bases, and 14 bases separated the two germline ends. Per germline, CDR1 LNHDA and CDR2 SQIVND (reference sequence). Here the CDR3 DNA reads TGTGCCAGTAACGACAGGTCCAAAGAAAAACTGTTTTTT. This gives the protein CASNDRSKEKLFF.

The chain combines TRBV15 with TRBJ1-2; 12 nucleotides agree with TRBD1. With V trimmed by 3 bases and J by 7 bases, 12 bases remained unmatched. This CDR3 contains 17 residues. Per germline, CDR1 LNHNV and CDR2 YYDKDF (reference sequence). The DNA for the CDR3 is TGTGCCACCAGCAGGGAACCGGGACAGGGGGCTTTTAGTGGCTACACCTTC. This codes for CATSREPGQGAFSGYTF. Using reference TRBV15 and TRBJ1-2 for the parts outside the CDR3, the full variable domain is DAMVIQNPRYQVTQFGKPVTLSCSQTLNHNVMYWYQQKSSQAPKLLFHYYDKDFNNEADTPDNFQSRRPNTSFCFLDIRSPGLGDTAMYLCATSREPGQGAFSGYTFGSGTRLTVV.

The CDR3 sequence is CASSINLNYGYTF. The CDR3 DNA reads as TGTGCCAGTAGTATCAATCTGAACTATGGCTACACCTTC. The chain uses TRBV19 and TRBJ1-2; D is unclear. Germline lookup yields CDR1 LNHDA and CDR2 SQIVND (reference sequence). Trimming cost V 3 bases and J 2 bases, with 7 bases left between them. The CDR3 is made up of 13 amino acids.